This TCR beta chain was captured in a study of blood T cell repertoires in COVID-19. Clones were read by immunoSEQ multiplex PCR, and TCRdb kept only the in-frame ones, dropping some. The table has tens of thousands of clones, approximately 88% seen once; the top ten hold 5.8%. V lost 6 bases and J lost 1; bases outside the gene matches: 4. The CDR3 is 14 amino acids. Germline V gene sequence: CDR1 MNHEY, CDR2 SMNVEV (reference sequence). This sequence joins TRBV27 and TRBJ2-7, with TRBD1 identical over 9 bases. This sequence was found in a man aged 45-60 years with active COVID-19. Sequenced material: peripheral blood. The CDR3 bases are TGTGCCAGCAGCGGGACAGGGTTTTCCTACGAGCAGTACTTC. Its protein product is CASSGTGFSYEQYF.